This record looks at one T cell receptor beta chain sequence and its context. Each donor was a healthy Caucasian. A single record per CDR3 protein comes from TCRdb applying MiXCR to the 5' RACE reads. The data show 550,000 to 700,000 distinct CDR3 sequences, 21% seen once. Germline V gives CDR1 SGHTA, CDR2 FQGNSA. The CDR3 covers 15 residues. Trimming at V came to 1 base and at J to 0 bases, leaving 2 bases not matched to a gene. This sample is part of a study of identical twins. These data were also reused for a study on T cells expressing NK-cell markers.

The TCR comes from a woman in her late teens or twenties in good health. Sequencing used PBMCs. The chain uses TRBV7-2 and TRBJ2-7, with 8 bases identical to TRBD2. The DNA for the CDR3 is TGTGCCAGCAGCTTAGAACTAGCGGTCTCCTACGAGCAGTACTTC. Translation: CASSLELAVSYEQYF.